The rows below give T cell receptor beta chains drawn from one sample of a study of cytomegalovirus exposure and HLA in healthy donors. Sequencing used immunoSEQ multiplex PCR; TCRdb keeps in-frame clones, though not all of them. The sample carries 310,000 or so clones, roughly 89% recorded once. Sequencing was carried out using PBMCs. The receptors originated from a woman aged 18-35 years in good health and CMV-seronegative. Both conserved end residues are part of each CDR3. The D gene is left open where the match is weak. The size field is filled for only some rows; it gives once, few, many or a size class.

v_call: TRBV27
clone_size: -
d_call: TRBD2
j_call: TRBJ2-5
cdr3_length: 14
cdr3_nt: TGTGCCAGCAGTCCACTTACAGCGGGGGAGACCCAGTACTTC
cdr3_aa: CASSPLTAGETQYF

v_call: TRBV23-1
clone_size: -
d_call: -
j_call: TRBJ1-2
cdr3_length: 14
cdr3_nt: TGCGCCAGCAGTCAATCTTTAGCAGGGATTGGCTACACCTTC
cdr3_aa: CASSQSLAGIGYTF

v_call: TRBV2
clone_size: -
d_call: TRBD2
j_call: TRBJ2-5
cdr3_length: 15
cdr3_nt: TGTGCCAGCAGCTTCAGACTAGCGGACCAAGAGACCCAGTACTTC
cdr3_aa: CASSFRLADQETQYF

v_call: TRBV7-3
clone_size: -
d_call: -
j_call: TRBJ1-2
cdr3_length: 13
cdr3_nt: TGTGCCAGCAGCTCCTCAGGCTACTATGGCTACACCTTC
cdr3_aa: CASSSSGYYGYTF

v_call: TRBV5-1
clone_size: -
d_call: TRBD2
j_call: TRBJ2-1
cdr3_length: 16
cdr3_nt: TGCGCCAGCAGCTTGGAAGGGACTAGCGGAAGGGGTGAGCAGTTCTTC
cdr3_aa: CASSLEGTSGRGEQFF

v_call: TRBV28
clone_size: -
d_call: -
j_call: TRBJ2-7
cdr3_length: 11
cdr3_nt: TGTGCCAGCAGTTTTCGAGAAGCGCAGTACTTC
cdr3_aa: CASSFREAQYF

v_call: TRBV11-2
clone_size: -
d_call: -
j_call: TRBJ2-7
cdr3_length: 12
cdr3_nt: TGTGCCAGCAGCTTAATTGGGGGGGCTCAGTACTTC
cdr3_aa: CASSLIGGAQYF

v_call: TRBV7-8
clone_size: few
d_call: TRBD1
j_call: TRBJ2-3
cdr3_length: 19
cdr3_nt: TGTGCCAGCAGCCCCCTCTTTGGGGACCGGGGACAGATCACAGATACGCAGTATTTT
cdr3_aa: CASSPLFGDRGQITDTQYF

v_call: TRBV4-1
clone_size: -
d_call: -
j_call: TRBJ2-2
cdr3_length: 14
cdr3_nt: TGCGCCAGCAGCCAACTAAGAGGGAGTGGGGAGCTGTTTTTT
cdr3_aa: CASSQLRGSGELFF

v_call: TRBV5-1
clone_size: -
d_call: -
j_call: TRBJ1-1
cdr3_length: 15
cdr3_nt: TGCGCCAGCAGCTTGGCTTACAGGGTGGGGACTGAAGCTTTCTTT
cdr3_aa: CASSLAYRVGTEAFF

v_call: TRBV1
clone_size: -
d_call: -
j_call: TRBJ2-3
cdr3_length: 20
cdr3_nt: TGCACCAGCAGCCCACGTCCCGGGGGACCCCCTAAATTTTGCACAGATACGCAGTATTTT
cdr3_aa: CTSSPRPGGPPKFCTDTQYF

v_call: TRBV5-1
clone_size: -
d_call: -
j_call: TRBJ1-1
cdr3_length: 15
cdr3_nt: TGCGCCAGCAGCTTGGCCGTGACAGGGAACACTGAAGCTTTCTTT
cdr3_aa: CASSLAVTGNTEAFF

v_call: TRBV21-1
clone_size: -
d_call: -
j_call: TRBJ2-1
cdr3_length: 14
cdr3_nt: TGTGCCAGCAGCAACAATGGGACAGTCAATGAGCAGTTCTTC
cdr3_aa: CASSNNGTVNEQFF

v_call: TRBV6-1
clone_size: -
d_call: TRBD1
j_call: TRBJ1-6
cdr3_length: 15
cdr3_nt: TGTGCCAGCAGTGCTACAGGGGGAAGAGATTCACCCCTCCACTTT
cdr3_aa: CASSATGGRDSPLHF

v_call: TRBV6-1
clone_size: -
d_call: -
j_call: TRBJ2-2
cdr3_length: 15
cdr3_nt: TGTGCCAGCAGTGTGCGACTAACCAACACCGGGGAGCTGTTTTTT
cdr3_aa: CASSVRLTNTGELFF

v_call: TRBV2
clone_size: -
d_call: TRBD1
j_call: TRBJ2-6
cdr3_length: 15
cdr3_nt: TGTGCCAGCAGTGCACAGGGGGATCGGTCCAACGTCCTGACTTTC
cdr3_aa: CASSAQGDRSNVLTF

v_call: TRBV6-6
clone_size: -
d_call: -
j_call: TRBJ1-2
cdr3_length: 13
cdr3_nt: TGTGCCAGCAGTTTACCACGAGCCTATGGCTACACCTTC
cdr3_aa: CASSLPRAYGYTF

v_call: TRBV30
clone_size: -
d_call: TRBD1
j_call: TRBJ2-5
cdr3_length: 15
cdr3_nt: TGTGCCTGGCGCCCGGGACAGGGCGCGAGGGAGACCCAGTACTTC
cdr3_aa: CAWRPGQGARETQYF

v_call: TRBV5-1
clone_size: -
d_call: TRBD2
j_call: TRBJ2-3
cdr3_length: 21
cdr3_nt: TGCGCCAGCAGCTTACCCAATAGCGGGGGGGGTTATGCCTATCGAACGGATACGCAGTATTTT
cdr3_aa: CASSLPNSGGGYAYRTDTQYF

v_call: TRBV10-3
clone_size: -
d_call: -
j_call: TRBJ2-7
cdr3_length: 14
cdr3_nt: TGTGCCATCACCTCTCGGACAGACTCCTACGAGCAGTACTTC
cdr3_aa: CAITSRTDSYEQYF

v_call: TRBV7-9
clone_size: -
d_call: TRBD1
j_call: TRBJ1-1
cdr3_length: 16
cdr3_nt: TGTGCCAGCGACAAAGGACAGGGGGGACTCAACACTGAAGCTTTCTTT
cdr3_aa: CASDKGQGGLNTEAFF

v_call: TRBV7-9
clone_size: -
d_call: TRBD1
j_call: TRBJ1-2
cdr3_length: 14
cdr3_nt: TGTTCCAGCAGCTTAGCCCAGACAGGGGATGGCTACACCTTC
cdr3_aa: CSSSLAQTGDGYTF

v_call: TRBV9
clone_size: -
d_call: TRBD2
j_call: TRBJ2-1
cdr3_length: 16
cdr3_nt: TGTGCCAGCAGCGCTCGGAGCGGGGTGACATACAATGAGCAGTTCTTC
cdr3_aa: CASSARSGVTYNEQFF

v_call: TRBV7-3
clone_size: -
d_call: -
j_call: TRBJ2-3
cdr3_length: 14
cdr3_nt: TGTGCCAGCAGCTTAAGGCCTCCCGGGGATACGCAGTATTTT
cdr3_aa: CASSLRPPGDTQYF

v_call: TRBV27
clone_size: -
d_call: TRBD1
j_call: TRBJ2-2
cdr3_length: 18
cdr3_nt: TGTGCCAGCAGTTTTGAAGGGGGAGGGACAGGGGGACCCGGGGAGCTGTTTTTT
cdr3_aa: CASSFEGGGTGGPGELFF

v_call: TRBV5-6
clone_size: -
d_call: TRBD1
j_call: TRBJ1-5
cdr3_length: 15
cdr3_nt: TGTGCCAGCAGCTTAACAGGGGACTTCAATCAGCCCCAGCATTTT
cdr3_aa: CASSLTGDFNQPQHF

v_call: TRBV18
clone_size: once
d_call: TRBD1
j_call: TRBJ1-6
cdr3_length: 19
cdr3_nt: TGTGCCAGCTCACCACAGGGACAGGGGGCGATCTACGGGAATTCCCCCCTCCACTTT
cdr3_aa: CASSPQGQGAIYGNSPLHF

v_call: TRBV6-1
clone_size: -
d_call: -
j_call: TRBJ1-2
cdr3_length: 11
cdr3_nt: TGTGCCAGCAGTTTCGGCTATGGCTACACCTTC
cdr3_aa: CASSFGYGYTF

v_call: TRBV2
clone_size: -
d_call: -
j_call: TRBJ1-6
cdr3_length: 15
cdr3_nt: TGTGCCAGCAGTGAAGGCGCCTCCTATAATTCACCCCTCCACTTT
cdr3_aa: CASSEGASYNSPLHF

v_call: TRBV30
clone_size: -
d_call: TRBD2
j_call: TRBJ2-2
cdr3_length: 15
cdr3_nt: TGTGCCTGGAATTCGGGGGGGAAGAACACCGGGGAGCTGTTTTTT
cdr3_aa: CAWNSGGKNTGELFF

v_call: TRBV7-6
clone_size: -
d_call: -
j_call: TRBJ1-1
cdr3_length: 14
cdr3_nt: TGTGCCAGCAGCTTAGCGGGGCAGAACACTGAAGCTTTCTTT
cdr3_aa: CASSLAGQNTEAFF

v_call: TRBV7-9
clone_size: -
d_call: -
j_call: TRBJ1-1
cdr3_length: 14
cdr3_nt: TGTTCCAGCAGCCGCCCCTCTGCGGGGGCTGAAGCTTTCTTT
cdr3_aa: CSSSRPSAGAEAFF

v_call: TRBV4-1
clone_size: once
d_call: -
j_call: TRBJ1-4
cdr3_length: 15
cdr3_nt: TGCGCCAGCAGCCGAGACGGTGTAGTCGGTGAAAAACTGTTTTTT
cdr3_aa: CASSRDGVVGEKLFF

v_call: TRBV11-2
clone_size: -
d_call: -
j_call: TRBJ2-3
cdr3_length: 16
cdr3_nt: TGTGCCAGCAGTCGAGCCGGGACATTACACACAGATACGCAGTATTTT
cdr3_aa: CASSRAGTLHTDTQYF

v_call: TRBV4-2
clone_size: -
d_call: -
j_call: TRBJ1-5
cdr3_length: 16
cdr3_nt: TGTGCCAGCAGCCAAGAGAGTAACAGGGGCAATCAGCCCCAGCATTTT
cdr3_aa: CASSQESNRGNQPQHF

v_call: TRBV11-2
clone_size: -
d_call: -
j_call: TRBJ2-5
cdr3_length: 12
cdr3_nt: TGTGCCAGCAGCGAGCTCCAAGAGACCCAGTACTTC
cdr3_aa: CASSELQETQYF

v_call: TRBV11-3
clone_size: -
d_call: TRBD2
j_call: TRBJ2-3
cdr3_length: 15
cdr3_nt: TGTGCCAGCAGCTTAGGCGGGGGGGACACAGATACGCAGTATTTT
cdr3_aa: CASSLGGGDTDTQYF

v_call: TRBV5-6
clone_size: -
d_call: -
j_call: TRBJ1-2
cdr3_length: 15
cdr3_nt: TGTGCCAGCAGCTGGGTAGAGGACACTCGCTATGGCTACACCTTC
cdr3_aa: CASSWVEDTRYGYTF

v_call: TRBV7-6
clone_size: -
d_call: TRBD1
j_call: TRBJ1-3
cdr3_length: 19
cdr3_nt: TGTGCCAGCAGCCATCATCACCTATTGACAGGGGAACGTGGAAACACCATATATTTT
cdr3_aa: CASSHHHLLTGERGNTIYF

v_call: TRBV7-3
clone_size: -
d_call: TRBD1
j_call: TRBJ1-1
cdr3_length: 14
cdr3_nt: TGTGCCAGCAGCTTAACAGGGGGCGGAGATGAAGCTTTCTTT
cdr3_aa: CASSLTGGGDEAFF

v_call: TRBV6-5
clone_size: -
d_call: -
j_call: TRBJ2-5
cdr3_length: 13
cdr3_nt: TGTGCCAGCCGTAGGACTACCCAAGAGACCCAGTACTTC
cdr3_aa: CASRRTTQETQYF

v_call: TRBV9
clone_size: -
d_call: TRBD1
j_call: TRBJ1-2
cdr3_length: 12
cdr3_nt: TGTGCCAGCAGGGGGACAGTCTATGGCTACACCTTC
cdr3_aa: CASRGTVYGYTF

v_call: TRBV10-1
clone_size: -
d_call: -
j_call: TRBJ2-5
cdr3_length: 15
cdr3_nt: TGCGCCAGCAGTGAGTCGATGGAGGGGAAGGGGACCCAGTACTTC
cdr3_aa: CASSESMEGKGTQYF

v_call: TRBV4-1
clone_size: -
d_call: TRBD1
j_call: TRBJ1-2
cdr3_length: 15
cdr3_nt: TGCGCCAGCAGCCCGGCCGGGACAGGATATGATGGCTACACCTTC
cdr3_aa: CASSPAGTGYDGYTF

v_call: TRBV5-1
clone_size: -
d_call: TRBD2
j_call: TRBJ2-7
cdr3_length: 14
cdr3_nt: TGCGCCAGCAGCCGGGGCGGGGGTAGCTACGAGCAGTACTTC
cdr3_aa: CASSRGGGSYEQYF

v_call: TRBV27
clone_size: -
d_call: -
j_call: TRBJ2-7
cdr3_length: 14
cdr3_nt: TGTGCCAGCAGGGACTCACCGAGCTCCTACGAGCAGTACTTC
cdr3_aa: CASRDSPSSYEQYF

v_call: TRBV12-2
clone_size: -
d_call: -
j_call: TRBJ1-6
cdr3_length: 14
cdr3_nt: TGTGCAAGTCGCATGGTCGCCCGGGATTCACCCCTCCACTTT
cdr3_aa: CASRMVARDSPLHF

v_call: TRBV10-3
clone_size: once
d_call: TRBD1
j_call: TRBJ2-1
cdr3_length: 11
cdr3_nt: TGTGCCGTAACAGGGGGCTATGAGCAGTTCTTC
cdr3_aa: CAVTGGYEQFF

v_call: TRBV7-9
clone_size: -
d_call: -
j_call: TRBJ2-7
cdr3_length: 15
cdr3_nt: TGTGCCAGCAGCTCCGCCGCGGACAGACCCTACGAGCAGTACTTC
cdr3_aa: CASSSAADRPYEQYF

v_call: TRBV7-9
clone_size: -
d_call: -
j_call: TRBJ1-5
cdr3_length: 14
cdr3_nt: TGTGCCAGCGCCGGTCCAGACTACAATCAGCCCCAGCATTTT
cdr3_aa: CASAGPDYNQPQHF

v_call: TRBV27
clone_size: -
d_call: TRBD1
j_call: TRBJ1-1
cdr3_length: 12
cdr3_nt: TGTGCCAGCAGTTCTACAGGGGTTGACGCTTTCTTT
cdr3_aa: CASSSTGVDAFF

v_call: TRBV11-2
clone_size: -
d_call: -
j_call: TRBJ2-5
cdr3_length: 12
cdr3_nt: TGTGCCAGCAGCATTAGCGAAGAGACCCAGTACTTC
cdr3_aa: CASSISEETQYF